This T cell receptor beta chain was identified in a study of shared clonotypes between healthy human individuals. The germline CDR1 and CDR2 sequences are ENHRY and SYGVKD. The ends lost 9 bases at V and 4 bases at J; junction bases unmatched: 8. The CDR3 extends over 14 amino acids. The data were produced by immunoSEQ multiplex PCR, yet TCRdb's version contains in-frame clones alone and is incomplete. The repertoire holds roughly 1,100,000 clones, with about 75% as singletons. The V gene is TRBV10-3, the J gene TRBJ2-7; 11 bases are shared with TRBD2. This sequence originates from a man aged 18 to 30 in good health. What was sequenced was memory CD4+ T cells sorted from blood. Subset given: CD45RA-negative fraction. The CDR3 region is CAIREGTSGYEQYF. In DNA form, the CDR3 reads TGTGCCATACGGGAGGGGACTAGCGGATACGAGCAGTACTTC.